The 20 T cell receptor beta chains in this list originate from one sample, sequenced in a study of cytotoxic CD8 clonotypes in ibrutinib-treated CLL. Profiling relied on immunoSEQ multiplex PCR, and the TCRdb table lists in-frame clones only, not all of them. This sample carries some 35,000 clones, around 63% of them seen once, and the ten largest clones take about a quarter. Specimen: PBMCs, collected before ibrutinib treatment. The receptors stem from a human donor with chronic lymphocytic leukemia.

This sequence joins TRBV9 and TRBJ2-1, with 7 nucleotides matching TRBD2. Unmatched junction bases numbered 7, after V lost 0 bases and J lost 7 bases. CDR1 and CDR2 (germline): SGDLS, YYNGEE. The CDR3 has 15 residues. The CDR3 DNA reads as TGTGCCAGCAGCGTAGGAGGGACTACCCGGAATGAGCAGTTCTTC. Protein product: CASSVGGTTRNEQFF. Drawing the rest from reference TRBV9 and TRBJ2-1, the complete variable domain is DSGVTQTPKHLITATGQRVTLRCSPRSGDLSVYWYQQSLDQGLQFLIQYYNGEERAKGNILERFSAQQFPDLHSELNLSSLELGDSALYFCASSVGGTTRNEQFFGPGTRLTVL.

V is TRBV7-8 and J is TRBJ1-4; D remains unclear. The CDR3 runs 12 residues. CDR1 and CDR2 (germline): SGHVS, FQNEAQ. Trimming cost V 4 bases and J 10 bases, with 10 bases left between them. CDR3 nucleotide sequence: TGTGCCAGCAGCTCAGTTGGAGCAAAACTGTTTTTT. Protein product: CASSSVGAKLFF.

As for this clone: Germline is not matched at one junction end, which may reflect a read error. The chain is built from TRBV7-7 and TRBJ2-5; 7 positions agree with TRBD2. This CDR3 is 14 amino acids long. Germline V gene data show CDR1 as SSHAT and CDR2 as FNYEAQ (reference sequence). CDR3 DNA: TGTGCTAGCAGCCAAAGCGGGATCCAAGAGACCCAGTACTTC. Protein: CASSQSGIQETQYF.

The chain links TRBV5-1 to TRBJ2-3; D unclear. V was shortened by 0 bases and J by 2 bases, with 10 bases between the two germline ends. The CDR3 loop spans 15 amino acids. The germline V gene encodes CDR1 SGHRS and CDR2 YFSETQ. The CDR3 DNA is TGCGCCAGCAGCTTGGGCGGATTACTCACAGATACGCAGTATTTT. Amino acids: CASSLGGLLTDTQYF.

This clone was counted a few times. V gene TRBV4-3 combines with J gene TRBJ1-3; tentative D call: TRBD1 (6 bases). CDR1 is LGHNA, CDR2 YSLEER, per germline. Trimming shortened V by 0 bases and J by 0 bases, and 12 bases separated the two germline ends. The CDR3 spans 17 residues. CDR3 in amino acids: CASSQDAGAGSGNTIYF. Here the CDR3 DNA reads TGCGCCAGCAGCCAAGACGCGGGGGCGGGCTCTGGAAACACCATATATTTT.

The rearrangement links TRBV7-9 to TRBJ2-3, with D unresolved. V was shortened by 7 bases and J by 2 bases, with 19 bases between the two germline ends. This CDR3 region has 16 residues. The germline V gene has CDR1 SEHNR and CDR2 FQNEAQ (reference sequence). The CDR3 DNA reads TGTGCCAGCAACCCCCCATCCTCTGGGGTCACAGATACGCAGTATTTT. It codes for CASNPPSSGVTDTQYF.

V and J are TRBV6-5 and TRBJ2-3, with D tentatively TRBD2 (6 bases). The germline V gene has CDR1 MNHEY and CDR2 SVGAGI. Trimming stripped 4 bases from V and 1 base from J, with 9 bases between. CDR3 length: 14 amino acids. In DNA, the CDR3 is TGTGCCAGCAGTTCGACTAGTGGCACAGATACGCAGTATTTT. This encodes CASSSTSGTDTQYF.

The J gene is TRBJ2-7, the V gene TRBV11-2; 7 bases match TRBD1. The CDR3 is made up of 13 amino acids. The ends lost 2 bases at V and 4 bases at J; junction bases unmatched: 2. Germline V gives CDR1 SGHAT, CDR2 FQNNGV. The CDR3 DNA is TGTGCCAGCAGCTTATACAGGGGTTACGAGCAGTACTTC. This sequence encodes CASSLYRGYEQYF. Looking up the rest from reference TRBV11-2 and TRBJ2-7 gives the full variable domain: EAGVAQSPRYKIIEKRQSVAFWCNPISGHATLYWYQQILGQGPKLLIQFQNNGVVDDSQLPKDRFSAERLKGVDSTLKIQPAKLEDSAVYLCASSLYRGYEQYFGPGTRLTVT.

In its sample, this clone was seen a few times. This sequence joins TRBV21-1 and TRBJ1-5; TRBD1 is the table's D call and was not checked against the DNA. TRBV21-1 is flagged as a pseudogene. The CDR3 consists of 14 residues. DNA for the CDR3: TGTGCCAGCAGCAGCAGGAAATTCCATCGGCCCCAGCATTTT. Translated, it gives CASSSRKFHRPQHF.

The rearrangement joins TRBV7-2 to TRBJ1-1; tentatively, D is TRBD1 (5 bases). The ends were cut back, 5 bases at V and 1 base at J, with 8 bases in the middle. This CDR3 region has 13 residues. Germline loops: CDR1 SGHTA, CDR2 FQGNSA. Here the CDR3 reads CASSVDKNTEAFF. The CDR3, as DNA: TGTGCCAGCAGCGTGGACAAGAACACTGAAGCTTTCTTT.

This rearrangement joins TRBV5-4 to TRBJ2-3; possibly TRBD2 for D (5 bases). Germline lookup yields CDR1 SGHNT and CDR2 YYREEE (reference sequence). The CDR3 spans 14 residues. Trimming pared 0 bases from V and 5 bases from J, leaving 10 bases between. The CDR3 bases are TGTGCCAGCAGCTTGGCCGAGGGTAGAGATACGCAGTATTTT. Its protein product is CASSLAEGRDTQYF. Using reference TRBV5-4 and TRBJ2-3 for the parts outside the CDR3, the full variable domain is ETGVTQSPTHLIKTRGQQVTLRCSSQSGHNTVSWYQQALGQGPQFIFQYYREEENGRGNFPPRFSGLQFPNYSSELNVNALELDDSALYLCASSLAEGRDTQYFGPGTRLTVL.

The chain is built from TRBV13 and TRBJ2-3; 7 bases agree with TRBD2. This CDR3 region has 16 residues. Trimming cost V 1 base and J 0 bases; bases outside gene matches: 4. CDR1 and CDR2 from the germline V gene are PRHDT and FYEKMQ (reference sequence). Written as DNA, the CDR3 is TGTGCCAGCAGCTTAGCAGCGGGGTATAGCACAGATACGCAGTATTTT. Amino acids: CASSLAAGYSTDTQYF.

This clone has a handful of counts. The J gene is TRBJ1-2, the V gene TRBV2; D is perhaps TRBD1 (5 bases). This CDR3 contains 12 residues. Germline loops: CDR1 SNHLY, CDR2 FYNNEI. V lost 9 bases to trimming and J lost 3 bases, with 11 bases between them. The CDR3 bases are TGTGCCAGGTTACAGGATCACTATGGCTACACCTTC. Translated, it gives CARLQDHYGYTF.

This chain connects TRBV7-2 to TRBJ2-7, with D unresolved. The V gene lost 2 bases and the J gene lost 3 bases, with 8 bases spanning the gap. Germline CDR1 is SGHTA and CDR2 is FQGNSA. The CDR3 spans 13 residues. The CDR3 reads CASSLRDGYEQYF. As DNA, the CDR3 is TGTGCCAGCAGCTTAAGAGACGGCTACGAGCAGTACTTC.

The chain is built from TRBV2 and TRBJ2-2; D uncertain. The V end was cut by 4 bases, the J end by 2 bases, with 5 bases between. The CDR3 covers 13 residues. The germline gives CDR1 SNHLY, CDR2 FYNNEI. CDR3: CASSGINTGELFF. Written as DNA, the CDR3 is TGTGCCAGCAGTGGCATTAACACCGGGGAGCTGTTTTTT.

The chain joins TRBV5-1 to TRBJ2-7; TRBD1 is a possible D gene (6 bases). The CDR3 is 17 residues long. The germline CDR1 and CDR2 sequences are SGHRS and YFSETQ. V was trimmed by 0 bases and J by 5 bases, leaving 21 bases between them. For the CDR3, the DNA is TGCGCCAGCAGCTTGGGACGCTACAGGGTTTCTTTCGACGAGCAGTACTTC. Its translation: CASSLGRYRVSFDEQYF. The whole variable domain, filled in from reference TRBV5-1 and TRBJ2-7, reads KAGVTQTPRYLIKTRGQQVTLSCSPISGHRSVSWYQQTPGQGLQFLFEYFSETQRNKGNFPGRFSGRQFSNSRSEMNVSTLELGDSALYLCASSLGRYRVSFDEQYFGPGTRLTVT.

The rearrangement uses TRBV7-2 and TRBJ1-1; a weak D match, TRBD1 (5 bases). V lost 5 bases to trimming and J lost 7 bases, with 17 bases between them. Germline assignment: CDR1 SGHTA and CDR2 FQGNSA. The CDR3 has 14 residues. In DNA form, the CDR3 reads TGTGCCAGCAGCCAAGGATGGGGGACTTTTGAAGCTTTCTTT. It specifies CASSQGWGTFEAFF. Full variable domain (rest looked up from reference TRBV7-2 and TRBJ1-1): GAGVSQSPSNKVTEKGKDVELRCDPISGHTALYWYRQSLGQGLEFLIYFQGNSAPDKSGLPSDRFSAERTGGSVSTLTIQRTQQEDSAVYLCASSQGWGTFEAFFGQGTRLTVV.

The chain has TRBV5-8 and TRBJ2-7; the D is unclear. The CDR3 runs to 13 residues. CDR1 and CDR2 (germline): SGHTS, YDEGEE. V was trimmed by 4 bases and J by 5 bases, leaving 13 bases between them. CDR3 nucleotide sequence: TGTGCCAGCAGCAAGACCCGACGGAACGAGCAGTACTTC. Its protein is CASSKTRRNEQYF.

The chain joins TRBV5-8 to TRBJ1-3; D is undetermined. Deletions cut 2 bases from V and 0 bases from J, with 9 bases between. CDR3 length equals 15 residues. Germline V CDR1 and CDR2: SGHTS, YDEGEE. The CDR3, as DNA: TGTGCCAGCAGCTTCCGCAGCTTCTCTGGAAACACCATATATTTT. Protein product: CASSFRSFSGNTIYF.

The gene calls are TRBV5-1 and TRBJ1-4, with D perhaps matching TRBD1 (5 bases). CDR3 length: 13 amino acids. V lost 7 bases, J lost 5 bases, and 12 bases lay in between. From germline, CDR1 is SGHRS and CDR2 YFSETQ. The CDR3 protein is CASRPGVNEKLFF. The CDR3 DNA reads as TGCGCCAGCCGCCCGGGGGTGAATGAAAAACTGTTTTTT.